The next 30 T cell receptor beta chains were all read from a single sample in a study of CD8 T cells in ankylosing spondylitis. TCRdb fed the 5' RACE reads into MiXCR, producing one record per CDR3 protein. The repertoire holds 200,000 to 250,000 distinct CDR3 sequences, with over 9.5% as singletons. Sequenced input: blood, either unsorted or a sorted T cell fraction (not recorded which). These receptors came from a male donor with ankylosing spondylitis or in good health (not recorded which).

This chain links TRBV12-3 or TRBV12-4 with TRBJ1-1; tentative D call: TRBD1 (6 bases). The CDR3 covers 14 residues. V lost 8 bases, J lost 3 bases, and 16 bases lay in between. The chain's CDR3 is CASFRDTKYTEAFF. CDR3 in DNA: TGTGCCAGCTTCCGGGACACCAAGTACACTGAAGCTTTCTTT.

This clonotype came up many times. The CDR3 region is CASQIGGVPEAFF. The CDR3 DNA is TGCGCCAGCCAGATAGGGGGGGTCCCTGAAGCTTTCTTT. The chain is built from TRBV5-1 and TRBJ1-1, with D tentatively TRBD1 (6 bases). Germline V gene data show CDR1 as SGHRS and CDR2 as YFSETQ. The CDR3 covers 13 residues. Trimming removed 7 bases at V and 6 bases at J, with 16 bases between.

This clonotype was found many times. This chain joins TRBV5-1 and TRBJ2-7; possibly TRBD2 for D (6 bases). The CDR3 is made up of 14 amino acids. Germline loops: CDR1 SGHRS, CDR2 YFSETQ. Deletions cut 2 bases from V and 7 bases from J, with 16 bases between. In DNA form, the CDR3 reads TGCGCCAGCAGCTTCACGGGGGACGTTAAGGAGCAGTACTTC. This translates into CASSFTGDVKEQYF. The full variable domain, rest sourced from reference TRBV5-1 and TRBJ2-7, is KAGVTQTPRYLIKTRGQQVTLSCSPISGHRSVSWYQQTPGQGLQFLFEYFSETQRNKGNFPGRFSGRQFSNSRSEMNVSTLELGDSALYLCASSFTGDVKEQYFGPGTRLTVT.

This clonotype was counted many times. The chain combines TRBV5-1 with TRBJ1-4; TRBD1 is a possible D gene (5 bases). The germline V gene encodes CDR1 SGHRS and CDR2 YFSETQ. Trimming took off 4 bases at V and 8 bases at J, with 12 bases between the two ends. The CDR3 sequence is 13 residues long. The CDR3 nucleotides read TGCGCCAGCAGCCCTGAGGGGTGGGAAAAACTGTTTTTT. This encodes CASSPEGWEKLFF.

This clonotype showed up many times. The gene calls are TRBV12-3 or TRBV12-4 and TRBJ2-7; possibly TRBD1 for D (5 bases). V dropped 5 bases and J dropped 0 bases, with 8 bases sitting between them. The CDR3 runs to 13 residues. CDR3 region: CASSVDSSYEQYF. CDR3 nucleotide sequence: TGTGCCAGCAGTGTTGACAGCTCCTACGAGCAGTACTTC.

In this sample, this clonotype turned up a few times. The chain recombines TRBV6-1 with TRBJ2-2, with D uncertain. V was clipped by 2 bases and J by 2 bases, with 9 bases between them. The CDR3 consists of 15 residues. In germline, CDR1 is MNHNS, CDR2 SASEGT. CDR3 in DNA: TGTGCCAGCAGTGAAACCAGCCGAAACACCGGGGAGCTGTTTTTT. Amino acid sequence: CASSETSRNTGELFF.

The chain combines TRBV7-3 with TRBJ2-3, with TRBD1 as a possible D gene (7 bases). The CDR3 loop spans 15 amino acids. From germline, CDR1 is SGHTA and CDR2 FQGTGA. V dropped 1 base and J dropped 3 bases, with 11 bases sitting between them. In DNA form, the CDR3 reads TGTGCCAGCAGCTTAAACAGGGGAGGAACAGATACGCAGTATTTT. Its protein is CASSLNRGGTDTQYF.

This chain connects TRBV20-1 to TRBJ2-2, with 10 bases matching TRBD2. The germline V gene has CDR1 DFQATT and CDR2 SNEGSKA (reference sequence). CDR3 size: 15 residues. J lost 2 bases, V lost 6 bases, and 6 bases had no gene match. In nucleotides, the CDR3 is TGCAGTGCCAAAGCGGGGGGGGCTAACACCGGGGAGCTGTTTTTT. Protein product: CSAKAGGANTGELFF.

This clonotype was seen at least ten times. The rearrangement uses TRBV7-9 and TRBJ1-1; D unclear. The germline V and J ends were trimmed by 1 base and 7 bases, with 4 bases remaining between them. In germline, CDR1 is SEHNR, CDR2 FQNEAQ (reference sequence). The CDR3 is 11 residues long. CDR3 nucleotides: TGTGCCAGCAGCTTAGTTGGTGAAGCTTTCTTT. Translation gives CASSLVGEAFF.

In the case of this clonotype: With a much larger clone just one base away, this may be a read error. The CDR3 bases are TGTGCCAGCAGCTTAGGCGCTACGCAGTATTTT. It translates to CASSLGATQYF. The chain combines TRBV7-2 with TRBJ2-3; D is ambiguous. Germline V gives CDR1 SGHTA, CDR2 FQGNSA. This CDR3 region has 11 residues. Trimming shortened V by 1 base and J by 8 bases, and 4 bases separated the two germline ends. Filled out from reference TRBV7-2 and TRBJ2-3, the complete variable domain reads GAGVSQSPSNKVTEKGKDVELRCDPISGHTALYWYRQSLGQGLEFLIYFQGNSAPDKSGLPSDRFSAERTGGSVSTLTIQRTQQEDSAVYLCASSLGATQYFGPGTRLTVL.

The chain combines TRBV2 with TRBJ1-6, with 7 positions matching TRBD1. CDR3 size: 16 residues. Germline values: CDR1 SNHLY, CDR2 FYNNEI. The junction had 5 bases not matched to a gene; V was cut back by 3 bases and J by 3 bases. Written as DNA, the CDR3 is TGTGCCAGCAGTGAGGGGGACAGTTACTATAATTCACCCCTCCACTTT. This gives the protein CASSEGDSYYNSPLHF.

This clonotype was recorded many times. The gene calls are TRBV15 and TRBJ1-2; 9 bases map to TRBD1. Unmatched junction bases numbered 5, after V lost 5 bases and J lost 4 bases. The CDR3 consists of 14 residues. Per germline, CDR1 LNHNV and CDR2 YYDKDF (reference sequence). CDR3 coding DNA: TGTGCCACCAGCTTCGGGACAGGGATCTATGGCTACACCTTC. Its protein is CATSFGTGIYGYTF.

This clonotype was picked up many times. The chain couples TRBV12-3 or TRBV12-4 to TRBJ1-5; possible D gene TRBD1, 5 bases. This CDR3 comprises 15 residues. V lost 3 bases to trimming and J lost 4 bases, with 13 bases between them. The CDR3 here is CASSLTDSFNQPQHF. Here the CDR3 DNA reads TGTGCCAGCAGTTTGACAGACTCTTTTAATCAGCCCCAGCATTTT.

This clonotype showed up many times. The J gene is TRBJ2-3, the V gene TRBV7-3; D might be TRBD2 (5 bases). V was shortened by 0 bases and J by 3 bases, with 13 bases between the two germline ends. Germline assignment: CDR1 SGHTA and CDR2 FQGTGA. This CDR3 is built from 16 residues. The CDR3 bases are TGTGCCAGCAGCTTAACCGGGAATAGGCAGACAGATACGCAGTATTTT. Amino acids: CASSLTGNRQTDTQYF.

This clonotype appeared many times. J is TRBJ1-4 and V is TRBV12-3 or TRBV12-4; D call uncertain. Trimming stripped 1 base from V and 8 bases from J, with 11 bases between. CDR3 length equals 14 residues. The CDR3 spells CASSLGGNEEKLFF. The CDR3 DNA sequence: TGTGCCAGCAGTTTAGGAGGCAATGAGGAAAAACTGTTTTTT.

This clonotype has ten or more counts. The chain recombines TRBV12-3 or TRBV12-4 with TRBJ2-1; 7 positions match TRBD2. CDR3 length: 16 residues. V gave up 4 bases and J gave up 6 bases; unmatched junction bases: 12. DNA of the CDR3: TGTGCCAGCAGTTCCGGTGGACTGGGGACTACCAATGAGCAGTTCTTC. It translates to CASSSGGLGTTNEQFF.

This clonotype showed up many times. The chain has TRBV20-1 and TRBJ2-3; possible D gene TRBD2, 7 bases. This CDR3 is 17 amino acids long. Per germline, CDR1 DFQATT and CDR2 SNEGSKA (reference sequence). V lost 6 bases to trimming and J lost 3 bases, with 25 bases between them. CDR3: CSAEGGGRGGRTDTQYF. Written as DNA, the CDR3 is TGCAGTGCCGAGGGGGGGGGTCGGGGTGGTCGTACAGATACGCAGTATTTT.

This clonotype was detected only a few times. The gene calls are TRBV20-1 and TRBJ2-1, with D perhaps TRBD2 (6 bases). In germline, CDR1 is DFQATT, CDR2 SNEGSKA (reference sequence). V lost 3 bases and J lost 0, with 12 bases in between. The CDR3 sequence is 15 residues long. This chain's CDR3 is CSASSAGFSYNEQFF. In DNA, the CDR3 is TGCAGTGCTAGTTCCGCGGGGTTCTCCTACAATGAGCAGTTCTTC.

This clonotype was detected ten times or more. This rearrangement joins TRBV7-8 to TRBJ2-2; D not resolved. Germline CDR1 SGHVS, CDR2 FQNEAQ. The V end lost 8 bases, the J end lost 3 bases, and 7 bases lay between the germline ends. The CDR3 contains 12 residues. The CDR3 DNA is TGTGCCAGCTGGGAAGACACCGGGGAGCTGTTTTTT. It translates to CASWEDTGELFF.

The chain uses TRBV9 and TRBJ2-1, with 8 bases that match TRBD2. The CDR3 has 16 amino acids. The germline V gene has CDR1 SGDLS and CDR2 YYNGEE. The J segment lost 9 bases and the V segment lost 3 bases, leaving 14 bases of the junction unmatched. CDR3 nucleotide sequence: TGTGCCAGCAGCGGGGGTCTTGCGGGGGGCCTTGGTGAGCAGTTCTTC. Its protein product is CASSGGLAGGLGEQFF. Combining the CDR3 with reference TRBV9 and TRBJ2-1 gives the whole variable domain DSGVTQTPKHLITATGQRVTLRCSPRSGDLSVYWYQQSLDQGLQFLIQYYNGEERAKGNILERFSAQQFPDLHSELNLSSLELGDSALYFCASSGGLAGGLGEQFFGPGTRLTVL.

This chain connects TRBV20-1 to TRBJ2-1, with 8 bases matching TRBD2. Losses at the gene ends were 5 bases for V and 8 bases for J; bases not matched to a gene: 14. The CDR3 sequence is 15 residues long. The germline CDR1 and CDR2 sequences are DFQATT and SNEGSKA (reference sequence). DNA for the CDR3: TGCAGTGCTGGGCCGCGGGGGGCCTTTCCCCATGAGCAGTTCTTC. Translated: CSAGPRGAFPHEQFF.

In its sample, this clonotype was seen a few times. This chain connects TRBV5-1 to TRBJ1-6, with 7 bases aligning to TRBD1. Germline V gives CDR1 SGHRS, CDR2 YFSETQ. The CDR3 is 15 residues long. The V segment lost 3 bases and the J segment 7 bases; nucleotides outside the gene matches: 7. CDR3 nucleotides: TGCGCCAGCAGCTGGGAGGGGGCTGCAAATTCACCCCTCCACTTT. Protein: CASSWEGAANSPLHF.

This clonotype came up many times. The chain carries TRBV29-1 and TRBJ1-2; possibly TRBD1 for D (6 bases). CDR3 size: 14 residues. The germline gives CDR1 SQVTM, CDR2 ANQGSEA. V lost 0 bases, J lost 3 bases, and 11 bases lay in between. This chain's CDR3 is CSVEDRAGDYGYTF. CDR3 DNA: TGCAGCGTTGAAGATAGGGCAGGGGACTATGGCTACACCTTC. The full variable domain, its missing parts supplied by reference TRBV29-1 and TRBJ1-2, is SAVISQKPSRDICQRGTSLTIQCQVDSQVTMMFWYRQQPGQSLTLIATANQGSEATYESGFVIDKFPISRPNLTFSTLTVSNMSPEDSSIYLCSVEDRAGDYGYTFGSGTRLTVV.

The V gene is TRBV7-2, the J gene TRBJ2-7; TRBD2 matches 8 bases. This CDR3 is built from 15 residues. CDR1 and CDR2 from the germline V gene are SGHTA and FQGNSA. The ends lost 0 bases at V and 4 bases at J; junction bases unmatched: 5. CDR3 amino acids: CASSLAAGGQYEQYF. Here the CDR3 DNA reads TGTGCCAGCAGCTTAGCGGCGGGGGGCCAGTACGAGCAGTACTTC.

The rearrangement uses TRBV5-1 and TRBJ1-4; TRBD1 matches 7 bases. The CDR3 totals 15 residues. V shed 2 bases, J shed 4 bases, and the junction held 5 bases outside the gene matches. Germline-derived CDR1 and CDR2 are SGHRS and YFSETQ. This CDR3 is CASSFGAGGNEKLFF. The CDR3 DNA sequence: TGCGCCAGCAGCTTTGGGGCAGGGGGTAATGAAAAACTGTTTTTT.

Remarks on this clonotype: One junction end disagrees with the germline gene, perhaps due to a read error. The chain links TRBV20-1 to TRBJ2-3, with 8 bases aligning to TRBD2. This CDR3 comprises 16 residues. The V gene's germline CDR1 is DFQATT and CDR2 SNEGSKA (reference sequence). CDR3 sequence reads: CSAIPGGPFSTDTLYF. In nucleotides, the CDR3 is TGCAGTGCCATCCCGGGGGGGCCATTTAGCACAGATACGCTGTATTTT.

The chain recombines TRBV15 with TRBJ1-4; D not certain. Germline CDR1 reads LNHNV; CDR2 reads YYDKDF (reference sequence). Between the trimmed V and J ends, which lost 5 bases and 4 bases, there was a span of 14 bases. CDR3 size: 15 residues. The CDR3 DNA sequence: TGTGCCACCAGCCTGGACCGCAAATATAATGAAAAACTGTTTTTT. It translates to CATSLDRKYNEKLFF.

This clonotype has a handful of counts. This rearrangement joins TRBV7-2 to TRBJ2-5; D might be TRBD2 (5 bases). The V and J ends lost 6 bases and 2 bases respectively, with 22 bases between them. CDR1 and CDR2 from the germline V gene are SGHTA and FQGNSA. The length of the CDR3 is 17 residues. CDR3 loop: CASSPSTGLGRQETQYF. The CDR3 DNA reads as TGTGCCAGCAGTCCGTCCACCGGGCTGGGGAGACAAGAGACCCAGTACTTC.

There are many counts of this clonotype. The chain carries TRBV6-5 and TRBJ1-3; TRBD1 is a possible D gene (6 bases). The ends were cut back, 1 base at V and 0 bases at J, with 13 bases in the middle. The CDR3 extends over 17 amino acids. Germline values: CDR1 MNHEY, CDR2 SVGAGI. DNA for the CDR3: TGTGCCAGCAGTTACTATCCAGGGGTCGTCTCTGGAAACACCATATATTTT. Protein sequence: CASSYYPGVVSGNTIYF.

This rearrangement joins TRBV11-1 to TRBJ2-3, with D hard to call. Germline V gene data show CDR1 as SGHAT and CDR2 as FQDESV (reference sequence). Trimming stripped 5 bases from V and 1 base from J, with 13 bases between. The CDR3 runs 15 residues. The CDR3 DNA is TGTGCCAGCAGCCCTTATAGCACGGGCACAGATACGCAGTATTTT. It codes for CASSPYSTGTDTQYF. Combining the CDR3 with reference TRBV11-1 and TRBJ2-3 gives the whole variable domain EAEVAQSPRYKITEKSQAVAFWCDPISGHATLYWYRQILGQGPELLVQFQDESVVDDSQLPKDRFSAERLKGVDSTLKIQPAELGDSAMYLCASSPYSTGTDTQYFGPGTRLTVL.